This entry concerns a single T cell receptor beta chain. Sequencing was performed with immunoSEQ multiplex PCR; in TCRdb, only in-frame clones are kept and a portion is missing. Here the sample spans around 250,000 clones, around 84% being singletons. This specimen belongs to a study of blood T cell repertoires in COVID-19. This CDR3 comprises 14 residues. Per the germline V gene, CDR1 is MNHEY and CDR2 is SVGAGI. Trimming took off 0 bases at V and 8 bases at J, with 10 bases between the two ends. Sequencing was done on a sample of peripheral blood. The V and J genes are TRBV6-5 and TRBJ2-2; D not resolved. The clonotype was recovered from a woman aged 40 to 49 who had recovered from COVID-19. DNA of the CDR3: TGTGCCAGCAGTTACTCCTCCCAGTCAGGGGAGCTGTTTTTT. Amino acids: CASSYSSQSGELFF.